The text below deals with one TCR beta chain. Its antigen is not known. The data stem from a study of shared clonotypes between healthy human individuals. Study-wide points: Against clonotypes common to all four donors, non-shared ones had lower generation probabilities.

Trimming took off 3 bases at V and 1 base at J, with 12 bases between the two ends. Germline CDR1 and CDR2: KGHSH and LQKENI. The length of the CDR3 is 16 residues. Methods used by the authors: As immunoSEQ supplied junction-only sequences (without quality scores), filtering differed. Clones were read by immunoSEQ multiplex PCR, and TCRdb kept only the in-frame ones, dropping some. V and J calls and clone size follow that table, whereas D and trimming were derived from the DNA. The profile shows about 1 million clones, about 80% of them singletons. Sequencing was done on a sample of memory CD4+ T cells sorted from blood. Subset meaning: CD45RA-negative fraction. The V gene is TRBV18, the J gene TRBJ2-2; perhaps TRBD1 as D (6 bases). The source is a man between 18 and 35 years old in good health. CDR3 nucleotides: TGTGCCAGCTCACCGACGGACAGAAAGAACACCGGGGAGCTGTTTTTT. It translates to CASSPTDRKNTGELFF.